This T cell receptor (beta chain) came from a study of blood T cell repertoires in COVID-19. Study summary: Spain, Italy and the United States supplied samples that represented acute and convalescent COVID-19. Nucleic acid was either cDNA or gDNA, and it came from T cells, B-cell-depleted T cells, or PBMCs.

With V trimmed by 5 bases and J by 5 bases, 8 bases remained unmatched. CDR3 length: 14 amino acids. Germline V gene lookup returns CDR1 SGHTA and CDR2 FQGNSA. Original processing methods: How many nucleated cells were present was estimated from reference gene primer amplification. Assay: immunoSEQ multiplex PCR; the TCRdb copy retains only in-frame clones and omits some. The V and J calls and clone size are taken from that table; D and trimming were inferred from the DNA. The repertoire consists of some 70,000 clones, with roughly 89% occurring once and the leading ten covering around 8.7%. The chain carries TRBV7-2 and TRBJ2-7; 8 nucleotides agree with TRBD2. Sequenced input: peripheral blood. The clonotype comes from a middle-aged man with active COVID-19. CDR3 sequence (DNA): TGTGCCAGCAGCCCGGGGGGGTTCGCGAACGAGCAGTACTTC. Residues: CASSPGGFANEQYF.